The 26 T cell receptor beta chains below were found in one sample sequenced in a study of cytomegalovirus exposure and HLA in healthy donors. The primer mix had 60 Vbeta and 13 Jbeta primers. TCRdb keeps only in-frame clones here, not all; method: immunoSEQ multiplex PCR. The sample contains under 200,000 clones, about 77% of which appear only once. Material for sequencing was PBMCs. Every receptor here comes from a man between 60 and 75 years old in good health and CMV-seronegative.

V usage is TRBV7-6 and J usage is TRBJ2-7; TRBD2 matches at 7 bases. With 1 base clipped from V and 2 bases from J, the junction kept 11 bases outside the gene matches. The germline V gene has CDR1 SGHVS and CDR2 FNYEAQ. The CDR3 length is 17 residues. This CDR3 reads CASSLGPGGRATYEQYF. CDR3 bases: TGTGCCAGCAGCTTAGGACCCGGGGGGAGGGCCACCTACGAGCAGTACTTC.

This clone came up once. The J gene is TRBJ2-4, the V gene TRBV5-1; the match to TRBD1 covers 7 bases. V was clipped by 4 bases and J by 0 bases; unmatched bases: 10. The CDR3 has 17 residues. Germline V gene data show CDR1 as SGHRS and CDR2 as YFSETQ. This CDR3 is CASSAAGTALAKNIQYF. CDR3 DNA: TGCGCCAGCAGCGCCGCAGGGACAGCCCTAGCCAAAAACATTCAGTACTTC. Full variable domain (missing parts from reference TRBV5-1 and TRBJ2-4): KAGVTQTPRYLIKTRGQQVTLSCSPISGHRSVSWYQQTPGQGLQFLFEYFSETQRNKGNFPGRFSGRQFSNSRSEMNVSTLELGDSALYLCASSAAGTALAKNIQYFGAGTRLSVL.

The chain carries TRBV25-1 and TRBJ2-5; 7 bases agree with TRBD2. The CDR3 runs 16 residues. CDR1 is MGHDK, CDR2 SYGVNS, per germline. Trimming at V came to 3 bases and at J to 2 bases, leaving 9 bases not matched to a gene. The CDR3 spells CASSDSVGGSQETQYF. In DNA form, the CDR3 reads TGTGCCAGCAGTGATTCAGTGGGGGGGTCACAAGAGACCCAGTACTTC. Full variable domain (remainder filled in from reference TRBV25-1 and TRBJ2-5): EADIYQTPRYLVIGTGKKITLECSQTMGHDKMYWYQQDPGMELHLIHYSYGVNSTEKGDLSSESTVSRIRTEHFPLTLESARPSHTSQYLCASSDSVGGSQETQYFGPGTRLLVL.

The chain combines TRBV9 with TRBJ2-1; 10 bases are a match to TRBD2. The trim removed 2 bases at V and 4 bases at J, leaving 3 bases unmatched. The CDR3 sequence is 15 residues long. Germline V gene sequence: CDR1 SGDLS, CDR2 YYNGEE. The CDR3 nucleotides read TGTGCCAGCAGCGTCGGGACTAGCGTTTACAATGAGCAGTTCTTC. This sequence encodes CASSVGTSVYNEQFF.

The CDR3 DNA reads TGTGCCAGCAGCTCATTAGGACAGGCCACAGATACGCAGTATTTT. Amino acids: CASSSLGQATDTQYF. The chain links TRBV5-6 to TRBJ2-3; 7 nucleotides align to TRBD1. V dropped 3 bases and J dropped 2; count of bases not matched to a gene: 6. CDR3 length: 15 amino acids. Per the germline V gene, CDR1 is SGHDT and CDR2 is YYEEEE.

A word on this clone: A read error may produce the germline difference seen at one junction end. This chain connects TRBV30 to TRBJ1-2, with 8 bases matching TRBD1. Germline CDR1 is GTSNPN and CDR2 is SVGIG (reference sequence). CDR3 length equals 15 residues. CDR3 sequence: CAWNTHGQGNYGYPF. The DNA for the CDR3 is TGTGCCTGGAATACCCACGGACAGGGCAACTATGGCTACCCCTTC.

The rearrangement joins TRBV13 to TRBJ2-2, with 10 bases aligning to TRBD2. The CDR3 runs 24 residues. Germline V gene lookup returns CDR1 PRHDT and CDR2 FYEKMQ (reference sequence). Trimming cost V 3 bases and J 0 bases; bases outside gene matches: 25. CDR3 sequence (DNA): TGTGCCAGCAGCTTTACGTCCGCCTGGGCTAGCGGGGGAGAACCCCTCGCGAACACCGGGGAGCTGTTTTTT. Translating it yields CASSFTSAWASGGEPLANTGELFF.

The chain joins TRBV27 to TRBJ1-2; TRBD1 agrees at 8 bases. Germline V gene sequence: CDR1 MNHEY, CDR2 SMNVEV (reference sequence). The CDR3 has 14 amino acids. Unmatched junction bases numbered 9, after V lost 4 bases and J lost 8 bases. CDR3 region: CASSWATGDGGYTF. The CDR3 DNA is TGTGCCAGCAGTTGGGCGACAGGGGACGGAGGCTACACCTTC.

This chain uses TRBV30 with TRBJ1-1; 8 bases align to TRBD1. CDR1 and CDR2 (germline): GTSNPN, SVGIG (reference sequence). Germline trimming cut 5 bases from V and 0 bases from J; bases unmatched to any gene: 2. CDR3 length equals 13 residues. Here the CDR3 DNA reads TGTGCCTGGGAGACAGGGGTGAACACTGAAGCTTTCTTT. This sequence encodes CAWETGVNTEAFF. The whole variable domain, filled in from reference TRBV30 and TRBJ1-1, reads SQTIHQWPATLVQPVGSPLSLECTVEGTSNPNLYWYRQAAGRGLQLLFYSVGIGQISSEVPQNLSASRPQDRQFILSSKKLLLSDSGFYLCAWETGVNTEAFFGQGTRLTVV.

As regards this clone: One end of the junction varies from germline; a read error may be responsible. The CDR3: CASSTIDRGVSQPQNF. For the CDR3, the DNA is TGTGCCAGCAGTACCATCGACAGGGGGGTAAGTCAGCCCCAGAATTTT. The genes are TRBV28 and TRBJ1-5, with TRBD1 identical over 9 bases. The CDR3 is 16 residues long. CDR1 is MDHEN and CDR2 is SYDVKM in the germline V gene.

The rearrangement uses TRBV6-1 and TRBJ2-7, with 8 bases identical to TRBD1. V lost 6 bases to trimming and J lost 6 bases; unmatched junction nucleotides: 4. CDR3 length equals 12 residues. CDR1 is MNHNS and CDR2 is SASEGT in the germline V gene. CDR3 amino acids: CASSLQGGEQYF. Here the CDR3 DNA reads TGTGCCAGCAGCCTACAGGGGGGCGAGCAGTACTTC.

The chain has TRBV27 and TRBJ2-7; D is unresolved. CDR1 is MNHEY and CDR2 is SMNVEV in the germline V gene (reference sequence). Trimming shortened V by 6 bases and J by 6 bases, and 18 bases separated the two germline ends. The length of the CDR3 is 14 residues. CDR3 amino acids: CASRIQASLGEQYF. The CDR3 coding sequence is TGTGCCAGCAGAATTCAGGCATCCCTGGGCGAGCAGTACTTC.

The chain is built from TRBV28 and TRBJ1-5, with TRBD1 matching 8 bases. Germline lookup yields CDR1 MDHEN and CDR2 SYDVKM. CDR3 length: 17 residues. The junction had 8 bases not matched to a gene; V was cut back by 0 bases and J by 4 bases. The CDR3 region is CASSLWIGQGLNQPQHF. For the CDR3, the DNA is TGTGCCAGCAGTTTATGGATAGGACAGGGACTGAATCAGCCCCAGCATTTT.

This clone has a single count. The chain carries TRBV10-2 and TRBJ2-7; 7 bases map to TRBD1. The CDR3 loop spans 15 amino acids. Trimming took 8 bases from V and 4 from J; bases not matched to a gene: 14. Germline V CDR1 and CDR2: WSHSY, SAAADI. The CDR3 sequence is CASAGEGAKQYEQYF. The DNA of the CDR3 is TGCGCCAGCGCCGGAGAGGGGGCGAAACAATACGAGCAGTACTTC.

The CDR3 coding sequence is TGTGCCAGCAAGACGGGGGGGGCTACAGATACGCAGTATTTT. Amino acids: CASKTGGATDTQYF. The rearrangement joins TRBV28 to TRBJ2-3; 8 bases fit TRBD2. CDR1 MDHEN and CDR2 SYDVKM come from the germline V gene. The CDR3 covers 14 residues. V trimming: 7 bases; J trimming: 3 bases; junction bases outside the gene matches: 6.

This chain connects TRBV5-1 to TRBJ1-1; 9 bases map to TRBD1. The CDR3 length is 19 residues. The germline CDR1 and CDR2 sequences are SGHRS and YFSETQ. The junction had 17 bases not matched to a gene; V was cut back by 5 bases and J by 0 bases. The CDR3, as DNA: TGCGCCAGCAGTTCCGGGACAGGGTCGAGAGGAAACATGAACACTGAAGCTTTCTTT. Protein sequence: CASSSGTGSRGNMNTEAFF. Full variable domain (remainder filled in from reference TRBV5-1 and TRBJ1-1): KAGVTQTPRYLIKTRGQQVTLSCSPISGHRSVSWYQQTPGQGLQFLFEYFSETQRNKGNFPGRFSGRQFSNSRSEMNVSTLELGDSALYLCASSSGTGSRGNMNTEAFFGQGTRLTVV.

This clone has a single count. The chain employs TRBV9 and TRBJ2-1; the D is unclear. The CDR3 runs 14 residues. Germline CDR1 reads SGDLS; CDR2 reads YYNGEE. Trimming took off 1 base at V and 8 bases at J, with 13 bases between the two ends. CDR3 in amino acids: CASSVTHLPYEQFF. The CDR3 DNA is TGTGCCAGCAGCGTAACCCACTTGCCCTATGAGCAGTTCTTC. Full variable domain (outside the CDR3, taken from reference TRBV9 and TRBJ2-1): DSGVTQTPKHLITATGQRVTLRCSPRSGDLSVYWYQQSLDQGLQFLIQYYNGEERAKGNILERFSAQQFPDLHSELNLSSLELGDSALYFCASSVTHLPYEQFFGPGTRLTVL.

For this clone: At one of its ends the junction is not consistent with the germline gene, which may arise from a read error. The chain has TRBV7-9 and TRBJ2-7; 8 bases map to TRBD1. This CDR3 spans 12 amino acids. Germline CDR1 is SEHNR and CDR2 is FQNEAQ (reference sequence). As DNA, the CDR3 is TGTTCCAGCAGCGTAGACAGGGGTGAGCAGTACTTC. Protein sequence: CSSSVDRGEQYF. Complete variable domain (other parts from reference TRBV7-9 and TRBJ2-7): DTGVSQNPRHKITKRGQNVTFRCDPISEHNRLYWYRQTLGQGPEFLTYFQNEAQLEKSRLLSDRFSAERPKGSFSTLEIQRTEQGDSAMYLCSSSVDRGEQYFGPGTRLTVT.

The J gene is TRBJ2-5, the V gene TRBV7-9; possibly TRBD2 for D (5 bases). In germline, CDR1 is SEHNR, CDR2 FQNEAQ (reference sequence). The CDR3 extends over 12 amino acids. The germline V and J ends were trimmed by 1 base and 7 bases, with 7 bases remaining between them. CDR3 protein: CASSLDGGTQYF. For the CDR3, the DNA is TGTGCCAGCAGCTTAGATGGAGGGACCCAGTACTTC. Supplemented by reference TRBV7-9 and TRBJ2-5, the full variable domain reads DTGVSQNPRHKITKRGQNVTFRCDPISEHNRLYWYRQTLGQGPEFLTYFQNEAQLEKSRLLSDRFSAERPKGSFSTLEIQRTEQGDSAMYLCASSLDGGTQYFGPGTRLLVL.

DNA of the CDR3: TGCGCCAGCAGTCTGGGGACTAGTCCAGATACGCAGTATTTT. Residues: CASSLGTSPDTQYF. This chain links TRBV4-3 with TRBJ2-3; 8 positions agree with TRBD2. This CDR3 contains 14 residues. The V gene end was trimmed by 6 bases and the J gene end by 4 bases; junction bases not matched to a gene: 6. CDR1 and CDR2 (germline): LGHNA, YSLEER.

The genes are TRBV28 and TRBJ1-5; the match to TRBD1 covers 12 bases. Germline CDR1 and CDR2: MDHEN and SYDVKM. The CDR3 consists of 15 residues. With V trimmed by 5 bases and J by 6 bases, 5 bases remained unmatched. This CDR3 is CASSPGTGGGQPQHF. As DNA, the CDR3 is TGTGCCAGCAGTCCCGGGACAGGGGGCGGTCAGCCCCAGCATTTT.

The V and J genes are TRBV4-1 and TRBJ2-7, with D tentatively TRBD1 (6 bases). Germline CDR1 reads MGHRA; CDR2 reads YSYEKL. V was cut by 3 bases and J by 2 bases, with 14 bases left in between. This CDR3 contains 15 residues. The CDR3 DNA follows: TGCGCCAGCAGCCATCCCGGGACAATGACCTACGAGCAGTACTTC. This encodes CASSHPGTMTYEQYF.

The chain couples TRBV14 to TRBJ2-1; 14 bases align to TRBD2. Per the germline V gene, CDR1 is SGHDN and CDR2 is FVKESK. CDR3 size: 15 residues. With V trimmed by 4 bases and J by 9 bases, 5 bases remained unmatched. The CDR3, as DNA: TGTGCCAGCAGCCCTGGACTAGCGGGAGGAGGTGAGCAGTTCTTC. Protein product: CASSPGLAGGGEQFF.

The chain carries TRBV27 and TRBJ2-7, with 8 bases fitting TRBD1. This CDR3 has 13 residues. The V gene end was trimmed by 1 base and the J gene end by 4 bases; junction bases not matched to a gene: 0. Germline V CDR1 and CDR2: MNHEY, SMNVEV (reference sequence). In DNA, the CDR3 is TGTGCCAGCAGTTTATGGACAGGGTACGAGCAGTACTTC. As protein: CASSLWTGYEQYF.

The chain is built from TRBV6-1 and TRBJ2-3; possibly TRBD1 for D (6 bases). Germline V gene lookup returns CDR1 MNHNS and CDR2 SASEGT. V was clipped by 7 bases and J by 1 base, with 15 bases between them. This CDR3 is built from 15 residues. CDR3: CASTREGGRTDTQYF. In DNA form, the CDR3 reads TGTGCCAGCACCCGGGAAGGGGGTCGCACAGATACGCAGTATTTT.

The chain has TRBV27 and TRBJ2-7; possibly TRBD1 for D (5 bases). With 2 bases removed from V and 0 bases from J, the gap between germline ends came to 11 bases. The CDR3 length is 15 residues. Looked up from germline, CDR1 is MNHEY and CDR2 is SMNVEV (reference sequence). The CDR3, as DNA: TGTGCCAGCAGTTTAAATCCAGACAGCTCCTACGAGCAGTACTTC. It translates to CASSLNPDSSYEQYF.